The clone carrying this T cell receptor beta chain has more than one count but fewer than ten. What it binds is unknown. This entry belongs to a study of T cell responses to AZD1222 COVID-19 vaccine. The repertoire was sequenced with immunoSEQ multiplex PCR; TCRdb's copy has only in-frame clones and lacks some. The sample yields about 120,000 clones, around 88% seen once. Study results and limitations: Spike-specific TCR breadth and depth were elevated following two AZD1222 doses. At 160-218 and 743-854, vaccine-associated CD4 TCRs were dominant, and they spanned spike. Sampling captured repertoires only after the peak T cell response. Reports say nearly half of spike-specific TCRs go after unmutated variant regions.

With V trimmed by 7 bases and J by 1 base, 3 bases remained unmatched. This CDR3 has 14 amino acids. The germline V gene encodes CDR1 MNHEY and CDR2 SVGAGI. The starting material was peripheral blood, obtained on day 0 of AZD1222 vaccination. The origin of this receptor is an adult in good health. The chain combines TRBV6-5 with TRBJ1-4, with 7 bases that match TRBD1. CDR3 region: CASTWDRTNEKLFF. As DNA, the CDR3 is TGTGCCAGCACCTGGGACAGAACTAATGAAAAACTGTTTTTT.